The subject of this entry is one TCR beta chain. Its specificity is not known. This CDR3 is built from 15 residues. The ends lost 3 bases at V and 3 bases at J; junction bases unmatched: 8. Germline V gives CDR1 SGHNT, CDR2 YYREEE (reference sequence). Every one of the donors gave at least one pre-ART PBMC sample and at least two post-ART PBMC samples. A v3.0 immunoSEQ assay was performed at survey level. Assay used: immunoSEQ multiplex PCR; TCRdb lists only in-frame clones, some missing. This sample carries 34,000 or so clones, approximately 80% of them seen once, and the ten largest clones take about 6%. This sample is part of a study of long-term antiretroviral therapy in people with HIV. Notes on the study in general: Neither ART adherence, viral resistance nor therapy changes were documented.

The rearrangement uses TRBV5-4 and TRBJ2-7, with 8 bases matching TRBD2. This receptor was obtained from a man aged 18-30 years with HIV. Here the sequenced sample was unsorted PBMCs, taken 0.6 years after starting antiretroviral therapy. The CDR3: CASSWGRRGDYEQYF. CDR3 in DNA: TGTGCCAGCAGCTGGGGTCGGCGGGGGGACTACGAGCAGTACTTC. Using reference TRBV5-4 and TRBJ2-7 for the parts outside the CDR3, the full variable domain is ETGVTQSPTHLIKTRGQQVTLRCSSQSGHNTVSWYQQALGQGPQFIFQYYREEENGRGNFPPRFSGLQFPNYSSELNVNALELDDSALYLCASSWGRRGDYEQYFGPGTRLTVT.